Presented here are 6 T cell receptor beta chains from one specimen sequenced in a study of beta chain features in type 1 diabetes. Expressed TCRB transcripts were sequenced because the isolated RNA had all been reverse transcribed beforehand. Clones were read by immunoSEQ multiplex PCR, and TCRdb kept only the in-frame ones, dropping some. In the table there are some 150,000 clones, nearly 50% of which are singletons. The specimen was Tregs from blood. The receptors derive from a man younger than 35 in good health.

V usage is TRBV27 and J usage is TRBJ2-1; 8 bases agree with TRBD2. The CDR3 covers 19 residues. V lost 7 bases, J lost 0 bases, and 17 bases stayed unmatched. Looked up from germline, CDR1 is MNHEY and CDR2 is SMNVEV (reference sequence). CDR3 sequence reads: CASTSPTSGQLGSYNEQFF. CDR3 DNA sequence: TGTGCCAGCACCTCTCCAACTAGCGGCCAACTAGGCTCCTACAATGAGCAGTTCTTC.

The genes are TRBV6-5 and TRBJ1-1; D not certain. This CDR3 is 13 amino acids long. Trimming cost V 1 base and J 3 bases, with 6 bases left between them. CDR1 is MNHEY, CDR2 SVGAGI, per germline. The CDR3 loop reads CASSYWSDTEAFF. For the CDR3, the DNA is TGTGCCAGCAGTTACTGGTCGGACACTGAAGCTTTCTTT.

V gene TRBV6-6 combines with J gene TRBJ1-5; 12 bases are a match to TRBD1. The V gene end was trimmed by 7 bases and the J gene end by 2 bases; junction bases not matched to a gene: 6. The germline CDR1 and CDR2 sequences are MNHNY and SVGAGI (reference sequence). CDR3 length: 16 amino acids. This CDR3 reads CASNPGQGAGNQPQHF. The CDR3 coding sequence is TGTGCCAGCAACCCGGGACAGGGGGCTGGCAATCAGCCCCAGCATTTT.

The chain joins TRBV12-2 to TRBJ2-7; TRBD1 is taken as the D call from the table, unchecked against the DNA. TRBV12-2 is a recognized pseudogene. The length of the CDR3 is 17 residues. CDR3 protein: CASRLVKPGQGEAEQYF. As DNA, the CDR3 is TGTGCAAGTCGCTTAGTAAAACCGGGACAGGGGGAAGCCGAGCAGTACTTC.

This clone showed up just a few times. The chain joins TRBV10-3 to TRBJ2-6, with 8 nucleotides matching TRBD1. V lost 9 bases to trimming and J lost 2 bases; unmatched junction nucleotides: 6. This CDR3 region has 15 residues. CDR1 is ENHRY and CDR2 is SYGVKD in the germline V gene. In nucleotides, the CDR3 is TGTGCCATAAGATGGACAGGGACTGGGGCCAACGTCCTGACTTTC. Protein product: CAIRWTGTGANVLTF.

This clone was counted between two and nine times. The chain carries TRBV7-9 and TRBJ1-2, with 8 bases that match TRBD1. Germline V gives CDR1 SEHNR, CDR2 FQNEAQ (reference sequence). The CDR3 extends over 13 amino acids. The junction had 5 bases not matched to a gene; V was cut back by 3 bases and J by 8 bases. The CDR3 bases are TGTGCCAGCAGCTTTCAGGGGGCTTGGGGCTACACCTTC. It specifies CASSFQGAWGYTF.